This T cell receptor beta chain appears in the sequencing data of a study of blood T cell repertoires in COVID-19. Comments on this clone: At the DNA level, this CDR3 is encoded by other sequences in the same sample as well.

Profiling relied on immunoSEQ multiplex PCR, and the TCRdb table lists in-frame clones only, not all of them. In the table there are about 360,000 clones, more than 85% of which are singletons. This clonotype was sampled from a human donor in a cohort sampled during active COVID-19. Sample: peripheral blood.

The CDR3 loop reads CASSPRQGRSYNEQFF. For the CDR3, the DNA is TGTGCCAGCAGCCCAAGACAGGGGCGATCCTACAATGAGCAGTTCTTC. The rearrangement uses TRBV3-1 (or the pseudogene TRBV3-2) and TRBJ2-1, with TRBD1 matching 8 bases. CDR3 length: 16 residues. Germline values: CDR1 LGHDT, CDR2 YNNKEL (reference sequence). The trim removed 4 bases at V and 1 base at J, leaving 6 bases unmatched.